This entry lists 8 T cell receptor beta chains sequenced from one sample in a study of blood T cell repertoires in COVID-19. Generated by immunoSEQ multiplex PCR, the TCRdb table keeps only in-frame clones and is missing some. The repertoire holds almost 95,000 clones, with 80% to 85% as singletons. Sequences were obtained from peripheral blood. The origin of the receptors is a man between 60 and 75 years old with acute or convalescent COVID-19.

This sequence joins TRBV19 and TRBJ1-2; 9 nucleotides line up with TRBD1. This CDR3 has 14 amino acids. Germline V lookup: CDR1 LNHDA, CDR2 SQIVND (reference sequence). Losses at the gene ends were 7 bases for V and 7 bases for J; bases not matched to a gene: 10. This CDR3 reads CASMRRDRELGYTF. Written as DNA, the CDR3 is TGTGCCAGTATGCGCCGGGACAGGGAACTTGGCTACACCTTC. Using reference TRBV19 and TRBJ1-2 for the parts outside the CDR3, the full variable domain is DGGITQSPKYLFRKEGQNVTLSCEQNLNHDAMYWYRQDPGQGLRLIYYSQIVNDFQKGDIAEGYSVSREKKESFPLTVTSAQKNPTAFYLCASMRRDRELGYTFGSGTRLTVV.

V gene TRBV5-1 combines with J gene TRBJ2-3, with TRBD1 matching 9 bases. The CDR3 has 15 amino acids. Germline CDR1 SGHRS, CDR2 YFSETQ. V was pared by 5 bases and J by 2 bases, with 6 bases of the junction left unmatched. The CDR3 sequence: CASREQGAITDTQYF. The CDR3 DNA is TGCGCCAGCAGGGAACAGGGGGCGATCACAGATACGCAGTATTTT.

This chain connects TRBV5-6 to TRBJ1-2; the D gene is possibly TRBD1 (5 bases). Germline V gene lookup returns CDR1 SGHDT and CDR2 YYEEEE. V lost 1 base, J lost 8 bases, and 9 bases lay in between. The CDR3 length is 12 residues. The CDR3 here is CASSLTDIGYTF. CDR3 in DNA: TGTGCCAGCAGCTTGACGGACATAGGCTACACCTTC.

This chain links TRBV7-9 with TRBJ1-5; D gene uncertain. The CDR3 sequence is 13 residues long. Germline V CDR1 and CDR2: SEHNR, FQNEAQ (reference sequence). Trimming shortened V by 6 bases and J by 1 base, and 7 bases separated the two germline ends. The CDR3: CASSPASNQPQHF. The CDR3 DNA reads TGTGCCAGCAGTCCTGCGAGCAATCAGCCCCAGCATTTT.

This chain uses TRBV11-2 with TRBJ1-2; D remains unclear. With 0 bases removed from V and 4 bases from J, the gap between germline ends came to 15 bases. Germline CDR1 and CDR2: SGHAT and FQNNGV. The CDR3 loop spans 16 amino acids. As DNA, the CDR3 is TGTGCCAGCAGCTTAGAACCGTCCTTAATGCGCTATGGCTACACCTTC. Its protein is CASSLEPSLMRYGYTF.

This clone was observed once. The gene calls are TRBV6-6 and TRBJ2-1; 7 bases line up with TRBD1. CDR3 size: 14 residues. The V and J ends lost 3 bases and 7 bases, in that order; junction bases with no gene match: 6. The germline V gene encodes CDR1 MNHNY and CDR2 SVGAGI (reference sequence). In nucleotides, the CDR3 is TGTGCCAGCAGTTATGGGACAGCCAAGAATGAGCAGTTCTTC. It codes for CASSYGTAKNEQFF.

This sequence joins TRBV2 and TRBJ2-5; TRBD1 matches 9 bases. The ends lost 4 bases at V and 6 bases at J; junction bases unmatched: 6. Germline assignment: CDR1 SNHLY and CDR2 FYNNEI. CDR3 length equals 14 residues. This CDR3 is CASSGGTGRKTQYF. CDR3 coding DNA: TGTGCCAGCAGTGGAGGGACAGGGAGAAAGACCCAGTACTTC.

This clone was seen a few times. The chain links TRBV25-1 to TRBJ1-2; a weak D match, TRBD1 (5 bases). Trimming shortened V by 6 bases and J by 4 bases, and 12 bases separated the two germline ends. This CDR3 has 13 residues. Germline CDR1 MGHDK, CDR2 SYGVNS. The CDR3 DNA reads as TGTGCCAGCAGGGACGGGGGTGGCTATGGCTACACCTTC. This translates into CASRDGGGYGYTF.